In its sample, the clone carrying this T cell receptor (beta chain) was seen once. The PCR used 60 Vbeta and 13 Jbeta primers. Generated by immunoSEQ multiplex PCR, the TCRdb table keeps only in-frame clones and is missing some. The sample contains around 150,000 clones, 65% to 70% of which appear only once. These data originate in a study of cytomegalovirus exposure and HLA in healthy donors. Unrecorded for this donor was the CMV serostatus. The germline V gene has CDR1 MNHNY and CDR2 SVGAGI (reference sequence). CDR3 length equals 15 residues. With 2 bases removed from V and 6 bases from J, the gap between germline ends came to 17 bases.

The chain combines TRBV6-6 with TRBJ2-7, with D possibly TRBD1 on 8 matching bases. The material sequenced was PBMCs. This clonotype was sampled from a human donor in good health. This CDR3 reads CASSYITGGVSEQYF. Here the CDR3 DNA reads TGTGCCAGCAGTTACATCACAGGGGGGGTCTCCGAGCAGTACTTC.